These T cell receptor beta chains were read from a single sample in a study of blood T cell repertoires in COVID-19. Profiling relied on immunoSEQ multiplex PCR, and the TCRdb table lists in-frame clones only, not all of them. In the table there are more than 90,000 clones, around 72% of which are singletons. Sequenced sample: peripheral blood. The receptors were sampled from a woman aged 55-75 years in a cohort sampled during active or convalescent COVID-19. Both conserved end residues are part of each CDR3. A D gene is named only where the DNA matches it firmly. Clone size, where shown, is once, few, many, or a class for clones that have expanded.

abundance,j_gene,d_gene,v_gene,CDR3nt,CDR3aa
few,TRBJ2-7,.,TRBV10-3,TGTGCCATCAGTGAAGGGGGAGGGGGCTACGAGCAGTACTTC,CAISEGGGGYEQYF
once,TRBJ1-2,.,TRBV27,TGTGCCAGCAGGGACTTTCGCTCCTATGGCTACACCTTC,CASRDFRSYGYTF
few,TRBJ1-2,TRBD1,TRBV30,TGTGCCTGGATCAGGACAGGCATCTATGGCTACACCTTC,CAWIRTGIYGYTF
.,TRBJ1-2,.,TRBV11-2,TGTGCCAGCAGCCGTCGACTCCTGTCTGGCTACACCTTC,CASSRRLLSGYTF
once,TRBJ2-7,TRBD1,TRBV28,TGTGCCAGCAGATTGAGGGACAGGTTCTCCTACGAGCAGTACTTC,CASRLRDRFSYEQYF
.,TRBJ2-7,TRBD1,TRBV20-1,TGCAGTGCTAGTAAAGGGGGCCACTACGAGCAGTACTTC,CSASKGGHYEQYF
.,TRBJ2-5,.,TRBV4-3,TGCGCCAGCAGCCCGTCCCTGCGAGAGACCCAGTACTTC,CASSPSLRETQYF
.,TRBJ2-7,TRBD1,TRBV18,TGTGCCAGCTCGCCATACAGGGGTAGCTCCGAGCAGTACTTC,CASSPYRGSSEQYF
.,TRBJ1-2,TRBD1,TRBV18,TGTGCCAGCTCACCGGGAGTGGACAGGGACTATGGCTACACCTTC,CASSPGVDRDYGYTF
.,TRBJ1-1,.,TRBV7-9,TGTGCCAGCAGCCAACGCGGGGGAGGGGGGACTGAAGCTTTCTTT,CASSQRGGGGTEAFF
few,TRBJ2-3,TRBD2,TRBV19,TGTGCCAGCAAGCGGGGGGGAACAGATACGCAGTATTTT,CASKRGGTDTQYF
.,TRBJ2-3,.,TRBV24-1,TGTGCCACCAGTGATTTGCCTAGTGGGCAGTATTTT,CATSDLPSGQYF
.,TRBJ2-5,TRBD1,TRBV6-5,TGTGCCACCAGGGACAGGGCATACCAAGAGACCCAGTACTTC,CATRDRAYQETQYF
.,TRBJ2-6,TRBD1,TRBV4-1,TGCGCCAGCAGCCTCAGACAGGGAAAATCATCTGGGGCCAACGTCCTGACTTTC,CASSLRQGKSSGANVLTF
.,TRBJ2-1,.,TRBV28,TGTGCCAGCAGCCCGTATGGCAGGGGCGCAATCCATGAGCAGTTCTTC,CASSPYGRGAIHEQFF
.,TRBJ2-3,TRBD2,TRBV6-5,TGTGCCAGCCGCCCTAGCGGGGGGGCAGATACGCAGTATTTT,CASRPSGGADTQYF
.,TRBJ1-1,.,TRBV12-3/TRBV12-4,TGTGCCAGCAGTTTTCAGGGTGGGGCTGAAGCTTTCTTT,CASSFQGGAEAFF
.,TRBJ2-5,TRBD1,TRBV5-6,TGTGCCAGCAGCTTGCAGGGGGCGACCCAGTACTTC,CASSLQGATQYF
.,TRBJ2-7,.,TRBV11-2,TGTGCCAGCAGCTTATCATCCAGATGGTTCAGCTCCTACGAGCAGTACTTC,CASSLSSRWFSSYEQYF
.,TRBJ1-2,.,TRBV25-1,TGTGCCAGCAGTGAACCAGGTACAGCTGATGGCTACACCTTC,CASSEPGTADGYTF